Ten or more counts support the clone carrying this T cell receptor beta chain. The antigen is undetermined. Trimming removed 5 bases at V and 3 bases at J, with 8 bases between. The CDR3 runs 12 residues. Per germline, CDR1 LNHNV and CDR2 YYDKDF (reference sequence). This specimen belongs to a study of T-cell reconstitution after alpha-beta-depleted transplantation in children. Study results and limitations: Expanded graft clones numbering several hundred reportedly gave rise to alpha-beta T cells about two months after transplant. Diversity and T-cell counts at one year after transplant derived mostly from new T cells. Recipient T cells and thymic progenitors that survived gave rise to the high TCRbeta diversity observed at day 60 in some patients.

As it was prepared, the TCRbeta library received unique molecular identifiers. TCRdb recomputed calls from the PCR reads with MiXCR, one row per CDR3 protein. Among approximately 800,000 distinct CDR3 sequences listed, around 17% were seen once. This TCR derives from a male patient under 18 who had a stem cell transplant for acute lymphoblastic leukemia, so the T cells may come from the graft donor. The rearrangement uses TRBV15 and TRBJ2-7, with a possible D match to TRBD2 (5 bases). This specimen consisted of PBMCs, mostly from graft donor cells, obtained 360 days after TCRalphabeta/CD19-depleted stem cell transplant. The CDR3 protein is CATSEGNYEQYF. The CDR3, as DNA: TGTGCCACCAGCGAGGGAAACTACGAGCAGTACTTC.